Each of the 27 T cell receptor beta chains below was sequenced from the same sample in a study of T cell clonality in common variable immunodeficiency. The method was immunoSEQ multiplex PCR; TCRdb's version includes in-frame clones alone and lacks a portion of them. The sample contains about 52,000 clones, none occurring once; about 2% lies in the top ten. What was sequenced was peripheral blood mononuclear cells. These receptors originate from a person between 18 and 75 years old in good health.

This clone was seen ten or more times. The CDR3 end lies 3 residues beyond the end of the read and is filled in from the germline J gene. The gene calls are TRBV20-1 and TRBJ2-7; TRBD2 might be the D (5 bases). This CDR3 region has 13 residues. CDR1 and CDR2 (germline): DFQATT, SNEGSKA (reference sequence). Deletions cut 4 bases from V and 2 bases from J, with 12 bases between. This chain's CDR3 is CSAKTGLTYEQYF. The sequenced part of the CDR3 DNA is TGCAGTGCTAAGACTGGACTTACCTACGAG.

This clone occurred many times. The observed sequence ends 3 residues before the CDR3 terminus, with the missing tail filled in from the germline J gene. The chain has TRBV4-1 and TRBJ1-1; the match to TRBD1 covers 10 bases. This CDR3 is 14 amino acids long. The junction had 3 bases not matched to a gene; V was cut back by 1 base and J by 7 bases. CDR1 and CDR2 from the germline V gene are MGHRA and YSYEKL. The CDR3 protein is CASSQGQGALEAFF. The CDR3 bases that were read are TGCGCCAGCAGCCAAGGACAGGGGGCCCTTGAA.

This clone has ten or more counts. The read terminates 3 residues before the CDR3 end, so the remaining end is supplied by the germline J gene. Other DNA sequences of this sample code for an identical CDR3. The chain couples TRBV20-1 to TRBJ2-5; 8 nucleotides match TRBD2. CDR1 is DFQATT and CDR2 is SNEGSKA in the germline V gene (reference sequence). With V trimmed by 3 bases and J by 5 bases, 11 bases remained unmatched. The CDR3 spans 15 residues. The CDR3: CSASVSGGALETQYF. The CDR3 bases that were read are TGCAGTGCTAGTGTGTCCGGGGGGGCCCTGGAGACC.

For this clone: The read ends 3 residues early relative to the CDR3; the germline J gene fills the gap. The chain carries TRBV20-1 and TRBJ2-7; possible D gene TRBD1, 5 bases. CDR3 length: 12 amino acids. Germline V gene sequence: CDR1 DFQATT, CDR2 SNEGSKA (reference sequence). Deletions cut 5 bases from V and 4 bases from J, with 12 bases between. The CDR3: CSAGQGNYEQYF. The covered CDR3 bases are TGCAGTGCTGGCCAGGGTAATTACGAG.

Ten or more counts support this clone. Read sequence stops 3 residues before the CDR3 end, and the germline J gene provides the missing end. This chain links TRBV7-6 with TRBJ2-3; 7 bases are a match to TRBD1. V lost 2 bases to trimming and J lost 4 bases; unmatched junction nucleotides: 3. The CDR3 consists of 14 residues. CDR1 SGHVS and CDR2 FNYEAQ come from the germline V gene. The CDR3 loop reads CASSLTTGSDTQYF. The sequenced part of the CDR3 DNA is TGTGCCAGCAGCTTAACGACAGGGTCAGATACG.

Ten or more counts support this clone. Coverage ceases 3 residues before the CDR3 finishes, and the germline J gene fills in the end. The chain is built from TRBV30 and TRBJ1-5; 7 nucleotides agree with TRBD1. V lost 5 bases to trimming and J lost 5 bases; unmatched junction nucleotides: 6. The CDR3 length is 13 residues. Germline V gene sequence: CDR1 GTSNPN, CDR2 SVGIG (reference sequence). The CDR3: CAWSDRDDQPQHF. CDR3 bases read: TGTGCCTGGTCTGACAGGGACGATCAGCCC. The whole variable domain, remainder taken from reference TRBV30 and TRBJ1-5, is SQTIHQWPATLVQPVGSPLSLECTVEGTSNPNLYWYRQAAGRGLQLLFYSVGIGQISSEVPQNLSASRPQDRQFILSSKKLLLSDSGFYLCAWSDRDDQPQHFGDGTRLSIL.

This clone has ten or more counts. The DNA read from the CDR3 is TGCAGTGCTAGAGATGGCCGAGCGGGGAAAACCGGGGAG. It yields the protein CSARDGRAGKTGE. The full-length CDR3 reads as CSARDGRAGKTGELFF. The chain has TRBV20-1 and TRBJ2-2; 7 bases align to TRBD2. The CDR3 end is not reached by the read, which stops 3 residues before it; the germline J gene fills it in. J was trimmed by 5 bases and V by 0 bases; bases with no gene match: 9. Germline lookup yields CDR1 DFQATT and CDR2 SNEGSKA (reference sequence). The CDR3 contains 16 residues.

In this sample, this clone turned up many times. With the read ending 3 residues before the CDR3 end, the germline J gene is used to fill in that end. This rearrangement joins TRBV18 to TRBJ2-2; D is unclear. The length of the CDR3 is 16 residues. V lost 1 base to trimming and J lost 2 bases, with 11 bases between them. The germline gives CDR1 KGHSH, CDR2 LQKENI. The CDR3 bases that were read are TGTGCCAGCTCACCACTGAAGGCGGCTAACACCGGGGAG. Translated: CASSPLKAANTGE. The entire CDR3 protein reads CASSPLKAANTGELFF.

This clone appeared many times. Coverage ceases 3 residues before the CDR3 finishes, and the germline J gene fills in the end. The V and J genes are TRBV20-1 and TRBJ2-7, with 7 bases lining up with TRBD1. J was trimmed by 2 bases and V by 3 bases; bases with no gene match: 7. Germline-derived CDR1 and CDR2 are DFQATT and SNEGSKA (reference sequence). The CDR3 runs to 14 residues. The CDR3 loop reads CSARAYDRAYEQYF. The part of the CDR3 DNA that was read is TGCAGTGCTAGGGCGTACGACAGGGCCTACGAG.

This clone appeared many times. The read terminates 3 residues before the CDR3 end, so the remaining end is supplied by the germline J gene. The J gene is TRBJ2-3, the V gene TRBV6-1; the match to TRBD2 covers 14 bases. This CDR3 has 15 residues. Germline lookup yields CDR1 MNHNS and CDR2 SASEGT. The V gene end was trimmed by 4 bases and the J gene end by 4 bases; junction bases not matched to a gene: 1. CDR3 in amino acids: CASSGLAGGPDTQYF. The sequenced CDR3 bases are TGTGCCAGCAGTGGACTAGCGGGGGGGCCAGATACG.

This clone was found many times. The read halts 3 residues ahead of the CDR3 end, with the missing end drawn from the germline J gene. This chain uses TRBV30 with TRBJ2-7; D is perhaps TRBD2 (6 bases). Germline assignment: CDR1 GTSNPN and CDR2 SVGIG (reference sequence). The V end lost 0 bases, the J end lost 1 base, and 13 bases lay between the germline ends. The CDR3 is 15 residues long. The CDR3 loop reads CAWSVQAGSSYEQYF. CDR3 bases read: TGTGCCTGGAGTGTACAGGCCGGGAGTTCCTACGAG.

As to this clone: The read halts 3 residues ahead of the CDR3 end, with the missing end drawn from the germline J gene. The chain couples TRBV5-1 to TRBJ1-5; 8 bases agree with TRBD1. Looked up from germline, CDR1 is SGHRS and CDR2 is YFSETQ. There are 18 residues in the CDR3. V was clipped by 0 bases and J by 4 bases; unmatched bases: 12. The chain's CDR3 is CASSLGSSGGGGNQPQHF. The CDR3 bases that were read are TGCGCCAGCAGCTTGGGTTCCTCAGGGGGCGGTGGAAATCAGCCC.

At least ten counts were recorded for this clone. The read ends 3 residues shy of where the CDR3 ends; the end is completed using the germline J gene. The J gene is TRBJ1-6, the V gene TRBV27, with D maybe TRBD1 (6 bases). CDR3 length: 14 residues. Germline assignment: CDR1 MNHEY and CDR2 SMNVEV (reference sequence). V was clipped by 7 bases and J by 3 bases, with 10 bases between them. This CDR3 is CASTGGLYNSPLHF. The part of the CDR3 DNA that was read is TGTGCCAGCACCGGGGGGCTCTATAATTCACCC.

This clone was recorded many times. The sequenced fragment ends 3 residues before the CDR3 boundary, so the rest is inferred from the germline J gene. V usage is TRBV2 and J usage is TRBJ1-6, with D perhaps TRBD1 (6 bases). Trimming pared 10 bases from V and 2 bases from J, leaving 15 bases between. Germline V gene data show CDR1 as SNHLY and CDR2 as FYNNEI. This CDR3 is 15 amino acids long. The sequenced part of the CDR3 DNA is TGTGCCACCTCTCACAGGGACACCTATAATTCACCC. Its protein product is CATSHRDTYNSP. The whole CDR3 protein is CATSHRDTYNSPLHF.

Many counts were recorded for this clone. Read data end 3 residues before the CDR3 end; the end is taken from the germline J gene. This chain joins TRBV18 and TRBJ2-1, with D unclear. The length of the CDR3 is 13 residues. The germline gives CDR1 KGHSH, CDR2 LQKENI. With 2 bases removed from V and 5 bases from J, the gap between germline ends came to 7 bases. Partial CDR3 DNA: TGTGCCAGCTCACCAGGGCCGAACAATGAG. Translated, it gives CASSPGPNNE. The full CDR3 protein is CASSPGPNNEQFF. Supplemented by reference TRBV18 and TRBJ2-1, the full variable domain reads NAGVMQNPRHLVRRRGQEARLRCSPMKGHSHVYWYRQLPEEGLKFMVYLQKENIIDESGMPKERFSAEFPKEGPSILRIQQVVRGDSAAYFCASSPGPNNEQFFGPGTRLTVL.

This clone was seen ten or more times. With the read ending 3 residues before the CDR3 end, the germline J gene is used to fill in that end. The chain couples TRBV7-9 to TRBJ1-6; weak D call: TRBD1 (6 bases). Trimming left V 4 bases short and J 1 base short, with 8 bases between. In germline, CDR1 is SEHNR, CDR2 FQNEAQ (reference sequence). The length of the CDR3 is 15 residues. The sequenced part of the CDR3 DNA is TGTGCCAGCAGCTCCCAGGGGTCCTATAATTCACCC. It translates to CASSSQGSYNSP. The entire CDR3 sequence reads CASSSQGSYNSPLHF.

This clone was detected many times. Coverage ceases 3 residues before the CDR3 finishes, and the germline J gene fills in the end. V and J are TRBV30 and TRBJ2-3; D not resolved. The length of the CDR3 is 15 residues. Germline-derived CDR1 and CDR2 are GTSNPN and SVGIG (reference sequence). The V end lost 0 bases, the J end lost 4 bases, and 14 bases lay between the germline ends. CDR3 in amino acids: CAWSVPNRLPDTQYF. The CDR3 bases that were read are TGTGCCTGGAGTGTACCCAACCGACTCCCAGATACG.

This clone was counted a few times. With the read ending 3 residues before the CDR3 end, the germline J gene is used to fill in that end. The chain recombines TRBV20-1 with TRBJ1-4; D gene uncertain. The V end was cut by 2 bases, the J end by 3 bases, with 16 bases between. The CDR3 spans 16 residues. CDR1 and CDR2 (germline): DFQATT, SNEGSKA (reference sequence). CDR3 DNA, as far as it was read: TGCAGTGCTAGATCTCGGCAGGCTTGGGCTAATGAAAAA. Amino acid sequence: CSARSRQAWANEK. The whole CDR3 sequence reads CSARSRQAWANEKLFF.

This clone was recorded at least ten times. The read ends 3 residues early relative to the CDR3; the germline J gene fills the gap. The chain uses TRBV2 and TRBJ1-1; TRBD1 agrees at 7 bases. Germline V CDR1 and CDR2: SNHLY, FYNNEI. The CDR3 spans 14 residues. The CDR3 spells CASTKSSHRGGAFF. CDR3 DNA (partial): TGTGCCAGCACTAAATCGTCCCACAGGGGCGGT.

Ten or more counts support this clone. The sequenced CDR3 bases are TGCAGTGCTCCGAGGGTTGGGACAGCGCCCGGGGGGGAAAAG. This sequence encodes CSAPRVGTAPGGEK. The entire CDR3 protein is CSAPRVGTAPGGEKLFF. This rearrangement joins TRBV20-1 to TRBJ2-2, with D perhaps TRBD2 (8 bases). Read data end 3 residues before the CDR3 end; the end is taken from the germline J gene. Germline V CDR1 and CDR2: DFQATT, SNEGSKA (reference sequence). The CDR3 loop spans 17 amino acids.

This clone was seen repeatedly, ten times or more. Read sequence stops 3 residues before the CDR3 end, and the germline J gene provides the missing end. V usage is TRBV20-1 and J usage is TRBJ1-6; 7 bases are shared with TRBD1. The CDR3 has 15 amino acids. J lost 9 bases, V lost 5 bases, and 13 bases had no gene match. CDR1 is DFQATT, CDR2 SNEGSKA, per germline (reference sequence). The CDR3 DNA, read in part, is TGCAGTGCTCCCCTCGGAGGGGACAGAGTTTCACCC. This translates into CSAPLGGDRVSP. The complete CDR3 protein is CSAPLGGDRVSPLHF.

This clone was observed many times. The CDR3 end falls 3 residues outside the read, so it is completed with the germline J gene. The chain combines TRBV20-1 with TRBJ2-7; tentatively, D is TRBD1 (6 bases). The V end lost 4 bases, the J end lost 5 bases, and 12 bases lay between the germline ends. CDR3 length equals 12 residues. Germline CDR1 is DFQATT and CDR2 is SNEGSKA (reference sequence). The covered CDR3 bases are TGCAGTGCTACCGACAGGTCCAACGAG. Its protein is CSATDRSNE. The CDR3, in full, reads CSATDRSNEQYF.

This clone came up many times. The sequenced fragment ends 3 residues before the CDR3 boundary, so the rest is inferred from the germline J gene. The genes are TRBV9 and TRBJ2-7; 15 nucleotides line up with TRBD2. The germline gives CDR1 SGDLS, CDR2 YYNGEE. The CDR3 sequence is 17 residues long. V dropped 0 bases and J dropped 2; count of bases not matched to a gene: 3. The chain's CDR3 is CASSVAGTSGGTYEQYF. Incomplete CDR3 DNA: TGTGCCAGCAGCGTAGCGGGGACTAGCGGGGGGACCTACGAG.

In its sample, this clone was seen a few times. The sequenced fragment ends 3 residues before the CDR3 boundary, so the rest is inferred from the germline J gene. The chain combines TRBV7-6 with TRBJ2-1; 9 nucleotides align to TRBD1. CDR1 is SGHVS, CDR2 FNYEAQ, per germline. The CDR3 is 14 residues long. The trim removed 8 bases at V and 9 bases at J, leaving 11 bases unmatched. CDR3 bases read: TGTGCCAGCTCTCAGGGGACAGGGATCCCTGAG. This gives the protein CASSQGTGIPE. The whole CDR3 region reads CASSQGTGIPEQFF. Full variable domain (rest looked up from reference TRBV7-6 and TRBJ2-1): GAGVSQSPRYKVTKRGQDVALRCDPISGHVSLYWYRQALGQGPEFLTYFNYEAQQDKSGLPNDRFSAERPEGSISTLTIQRTEQRDSAMYRCASSQGTGIPEQFFGPGTRLTVL.

This clone was seen a few times. The read gets to within 3 residues of the CDR3 end, and the germline J gene fills in the rest. The chain recombines TRBV5-4 with TRBJ2-7; D possibly corresponds to TRBD1 (6 bases). Germline V gene lookup returns CDR1 SGHNT and CDR2 YYREEE (reference sequence). V was shortened by 5 bases and J by 3 bases, with 15 bases between the two germline ends. The CDR3 spans 14 residues. The part of the CDR3 DNA that was read is TGTGCCAGCAGGCCCCAACAGGGAGTCTACGAG. As protein: CASRPQQGVYE. In full, the CDR3 reads CASRPQQGVYEQYF.

This clone was detected ten times or more. The read gets to within 3 residues of the CDR3 end, and the germline J gene fills in the rest. The J gene is TRBJ2-7, the V gene TRBV5-1; 7 positions agree with TRBD1. This CDR3 comprises 17 residues. The germline gives CDR1 SGHRS, CDR2 YFSETQ. Unmatched junction bases numbered 14, after V lost 2 bases and J lost 3 bases. This CDR3 is CASSFDRATLEGYEQYF. The DNA read from the CDR3 is TGCGCCAGCAGCTTCGACAGGGCAACACTAGAAGGCTACGAG.

There are a few counts of this clone. Coverage ceases 3 residues before the CDR3 finishes, and the germline J gene fills in the end. The chain uses TRBV20-1 and TRBJ2-5; TRBD2 aligns across 10 bases. The junction had 20 bases not matched to a gene; V was cut back by 3 bases and J by 4 bases. The CDR3 loop spans 19 amino acids. Germline V gene sequence: CDR1 DFQATT, CDR2 SNEGSKA (reference sequence). Partial CDR3 DNA: TGCAGTGCTAGTGGTATGCAGAGGGCTAGCGGGAGACCTCCAGAGACC. It specifies CSASGMQRASGRPPET. Given in full, the CDR3 is CSASGMQRASGRPPETQYF.